Listed here are 20 T cell receptor beta chains from one sample, sequenced in a study of human T cells and chemical hapten exposure. TCRdb re-analysed the RACE reads in MiXCR, keeping a single row per CDR3 protein. The table shows about 43,000 distinct CDR3 sequences, with about 3.5% occurring only once. The sample's time point: patch test 2, 6 weeks after DPC sensitization. As to treatment: therapeutic diphenylcyclopropenone sensitization with weekly scalp DPC. Sequencing used whole blood, obtained in connection with sensitization to the hapten diphenylcyclopropenone (DPC). These receptors were taken from a man between 40 and 49 years old with alopecia areata. Some clones in this sample may be carry-over from other donors' samples.

This clonotype was seen a few times. The chain joins TRBV9 to TRBJ2-2, with 12 bases that match TRBD2. With 0 bases clipped from V and 5 bases from J, the junction kept 5 bases outside the gene matches. The CDR3 is made up of 17 amino acids. Germline V gene data show CDR1 as SGDLS and CDR2 as YYNGEE. The CDR3 region has the DNA TGTGCCAGCAGCGTAGCTAGCGGGAGGGCAGGGACCGGGGAGCTGTTTTTT. It codes for CASSVASGRAGTGELFF.

There are many counts of this clonotype. The chain carries TRBV20-1 and TRBJ2-3; 11 nucleotides align to TRBD2. The V segment lost 2 bases and the J segment 4 bases; nucleotides outside the gene matches: 2. The V gene's germline CDR1 is DFQATT and CDR2 SNEGSKA (reference sequence). This CDR3 has 14 amino acids. This chain's CDR3 is CSARFSGRADTQYF. In DNA form, the CDR3 reads TGCAGTGCTAGATTTAGCGGGAGGGCAGATACGCAGTATTTT.

This clonotype was seen repeatedly, ten times or more. The J gene is TRBJ2-2, the V gene TRBV7-9; D could derive from TRBD1 or TRBD2 (5 bases each). The germline V and J ends were trimmed by 5 bases and 5 bases, with 15 bases remaining between them. CDR1 is SEHNR and CDR2 is FQNEAQ in the germline V gene (reference sequence). The CDR3 runs 15 residues. The CDR3 bases are TGTGCCAGCAGCAACCCCGGGGACGCGACCGGGGAGCTGTTTTTT. Protein product: CASSNPGDATGELFF. Complete variable domain (other parts from reference TRBV7-9 and TRBJ2-2): DTGVSQNPRHKITKRGQNVTFRCDPISEHNRLYWYRQTLGQGPEFLTYFQNEAQLEKSRLLSDRFSAERPKGSFSTLEIQRTEQGDSAMYLCASSNPGDATGELFFGEGSRLTVL.

This clonotype came up many times. The chain uses TRBV12-3 or TRBV12-4 and TRBJ2-3; the match to TRBD2 covers 8 bases. This CDR3 spans 15 amino acids. Losses at the gene ends were 5 bases for V and 2 bases for J; bases not matched to a gene: 6. In nucleotides, the CDR3 is TGTGCCAGCAGTGCTCCGGGACTAGACACAGATACGCAGTATTTT. Translated, it gives CASSAPGLDTDTQYF.

This clonotype has ten or more counts. The V call is TRBV12-3 or TRBV12-4, the J call TRBJ1-5; no reliable D call. Trimming left V 4 bases short and J 1 base short, with 17 bases between. This CDR3 is built from 17 residues. DNA of the CDR3: TGTGCCAGCAGTTCAAAAGTCGGTCCCGGGAGCAATCAGCCCCAGCATTTT. This codes for CASSSKVGPGSNQPQHF.

The V call is TRBV20-1, the J call TRBJ1-1; 8 positions agree with TRBD1. The V segment lost 6 bases and the J segment 8 bases; nucleotides outside the gene matches: 8. CDR3 length equals 12 residues. Germline V gene data show CDR1 as DFQATT and CDR2 as SNEGSKA (reference sequence). The CDR3 loop reads CSAYDRGLEAFF. The CDR3 bases are TGCAGTGCCTACGACAGGGGTTTGGAAGCTTTCTTT.

This clonotype was seen many times. The J gene is TRBJ2-4, the V gene TRBV23-1; a possible D gene is TRBD2 (5 bases). TRBV23-1 belongs to the ORF category, with a function that is uncertain. The CDR3 is 17 residues long. The ends were cut back, 3 bases at V and 0 bases at J, with 15 bases in the middle. In DNA form, the CDR3 reads TGCGCCAGCAGTCAGCCGCGGGTGGGGTTAGCCAAAAACATTCAGTACTTC. It codes for CASSQPRVGLAKNIQYF.

This clonotype was counted many times. V and J are TRBV20-1 and TRBJ1-4; D not certain. V dropped 6 bases and J dropped 3 bases, with 14 bases sitting between them. Germline V lookup: CDR1 DFQATT, CDR2 SNEGSKA (reference sequence). The CDR3 sequence is 14 residues long. This chain's CDR3 is CSAEKIIANEKLFF. The CDR3 nucleotides read TGCAGTGCGGAGAAGATAATAGCTAATGAAAAACTGTTTTTT.

This clonotype was observed a handful of times. The CDR3 DNA reads TGTGCCAGCAGTTATTGGGGGGCTGAAGAGCAGTACTTC. Translating gives CASSYWGAEEQYF. The gene calls are TRBV25-1 and TRBJ2-7; D is possibly TRBD1 or TRBD2 (6 bases each). The V end lost 5 bases, the J end lost 7 bases, and 15 bases lay between the germline ends. From germline, CDR1 is MGHDK and CDR2 SYGVNS. The CDR3 is made up of 13 amino acids.

This clonotype came up many times. The V gene is TRBV20-1, the J gene TRBJ2-1; 7 positions match TRBD1. This CDR3 comprises 14 residues. Losses at the gene ends were 6 bases for V and 1 base for J; bases not matched to a gene: 6. Germline V gene sequence: CDR1 DFQATT, CDR2 SNEGSKA (reference sequence). The CDR3 nucleotides are TGCAGTGCGCCTGACAGGGTTTCCTACAATGAGCAGTTCTTC. Protein: CSAPDRVSYNEQFF.

This clonotype was detected many times. V usage is TRBV11-1 and J usage is TRBJ1-2; TRBD1 matches at 11 bases. The V and J ends lost 5 bases and 2 bases, in that order; junction bases with no gene match: 4. Germline V gives CDR1 SGHAT, CDR2 FQDESV (reference sequence). The CDR3 loop spans 15 amino acids. CDR3 residues: CASSPWTGGNYGYTF. The CDR3 DNA follows: TGTGCCAGCAGCCCCTGGACAGGGGGCAACTATGGCTACACCTTC.

This clonotype was counted only a few times. This chain links TRBV15 with TRBJ1-1; no definite D call. CDR3 length: 15 amino acids. Germline loops: CDR1 LNHNV, CDR2 YYDKDF (reference sequence). V lost 2 bases and J lost 4, with 14 bases in between. The CDR3 coding sequence is TGTGCCACCAGCAGAAGCAGCCTGGAGAGCACTGAAGCTTTCTTT. Residues: CATSRSSLESTEAFF.

This clonotype was observed many times. CDR3 in DNA: TGTGCCAGCAGCCCCCCCCCCGGGAGATACGAGCAGTACTTC. It specifies CASSPPPGRYEQYF. The gene calls are TRBV28 and TRBJ2-7; possibly TRBD2 for D (6 bases). V shed 6 bases and J shed 4 bases, with 16 bases lying between them. The CDR3 spans 14 residues. Germline V gene sequence: CDR1 MDHEN, CDR2 SYDVKM.

This clonotype was counted at least ten times. The CDR3 sequence is CSARSSGTAQETQYF. The CDR3 nucleotides read TGCAGTGCTAGAAGTTCCGGGACAGCCCAAGAGACCCAGTACTTC. This chain connects TRBV20-1 to TRBJ2-5; 7 nucleotides align to TRBD1. This CDR3 comprises 15 residues. J gave up 1 base and V 2 bases, and 7 bases lay outside the gene matches. The germline CDR1 and CDR2 sequences are DFQATT and SNEGSKA (reference sequence).

This clonotype was observed at least ten times. The genes are TRBV29-1 and TRBJ2-3; D gene uncertain. The CDR3 sequence is 13 residues long. V lost 7 bases and J lost 0, with 11 bases in between. Germline V gives CDR1 SQVTM, CDR2 ANQGSEA. CDR3 in DNA: TGCAGCGCCACTTGGGCGAGCACAGATACGCAGTATTTT. Translating gives CSATWASTDTQYF.

This clonotype was picked up many times. The J gene is TRBJ2-3, the V gene TRBV5-1, with D maybe TRBD2 (6 bases). This CDR3 is built from 16 residues. Looked up from germline, CDR1 is SGHRS and CDR2 is YFSETQ. V lost 3 bases and J lost 1, with 15 bases in between. CDR3 DNA sequence: TGCGCCAGCAGCTCCCTCAGGGCTAGCGGCACAGATACGCAGTATTTT. Its translation: CASSSLRASGTDTQYF.

In its sample, this clonotype was seen many times. The chain recombines TRBV5-1 with TRBJ1-5; a possible D gene is TRBD1 (6 bases). Trimming shortened V by 4 bases and J by 0 bases, and 14 bases separated the two germline ends. The CDR3 runs 16 residues. Germline V CDR1 and CDR2: SGHRS, YFSETQ. The CDR3 spells CASSPTGMNSNQPQHF. CDR3 DNA sequence: TGCGCCAGCAGCCCTACAGGGATGAATAGCAATCAGCCCCAGCATTTT.

This clonotype was seen a few times. This chain uses TRBV13 with TRBJ1-1, with a tentative D call TRBD1 (5 bases). CDR3 length: 13 residues. Trimming removed 8 bases at V and 5 bases at J, with 15 bases between. The germline V gene has CDR1 PRHDT and CDR2 FYEKMQ (reference sequence). The CDR3 is CASGGRGITEAFF. CDR3 DNA: TGTGCCAGCGGGGGACGGGGTATTACTGAAGCTTTCTTT.

On this clonotype: A much larger clone lies a single base off, so this may be a read error. The rearrangement joins TRBV7-9 to TRBJ1-1, with 9 bases aligning to TRBD1. V lost 5 bases to trimming and J lost 5 bases; unmatched junction nucleotides: 9. This CDR3 contains 15 residues. CDR1 is SEHNR and CDR2 is FQNEAQ in the germline V gene (reference sequence). Here the CDR3 DNA reads TGTGCCAGCAGCCCAGAGACAGGGGGGTCTACTGAAGCTTTCTTT. Translation gives CASSPETGGSTEAFF. The whole variable domain, remainder taken from reference TRBV7-9 and TRBJ1-1, is DTGVSQNPRHKITKRGQNVTFRCDPISEHNRLYWYRQTLGQGPEFLTYFQNEAQLEKSRLLSDRFSAERPKGSFSTLEIQRTEQGDSAMYLCASSPETGGSTEAFFGQGTRLTVV.

This clonotype was detected ten times or more. The chain combines TRBV18 with TRBJ1-1; D is unclear. CDR1 is KGHSH and CDR2 is LQKENI in the germline V gene. Trimming took off 2 bases at V and 1 base at J, with 11 bases between the two ends. The CDR3 loop spans 15 amino acids. The CDR3 is CASSPRAARNTEAFF. CDR3 nucleotide sequence: TGTGCCAGCTCACCAAGGGCGGCCAGGAACACTGAAGCTTTCTTT.